This T cell receptor beta chain came from a study of PD-L1 blockade in urothelial cancer. The germline gives CDR1 SEHNR, CDR2 FQNEAQ (reference sequence). This CDR3 is 15 amino acids long. V shed 4 bases, J shed 2 bases, and the junction held 6 bases outside the gene matches. Some clones are missing from TCRdb's copy, which holds only in-frame ones; the method was immunoSEQ multiplex PCR. The table has more than 90,000 clones, approximately 87% seen once; the top ten hold around 7.7%. Described time point: peripheral blood 6 weeks after treatment start. The chain uses TRBV7-9 and TRBJ2-3, with 7 bases aligning to TRBD2. This sequence was found in a man between 65 and 85 years old with urothelial cancer. The specimen comprised PBMCs, sampled around atezolizumab (anti-PD-L1) treatment. The CDR3 sequence: CASSSGTTFTDTQYF. DNA for the CDR3: TGTGCCAGCAGCTCCGGGACTACCTTCACAGATACGCAGTATTTT.